The TCR beta chain under discussion was sequenced for a study of blood T cell repertoires in COVID-19. Study in general: Donors in the United States, Italy and Spain gave samples during acute or convalescent COVID-19.

CDR1 KGHSH and CDR2 LQKENI come from the germline V gene. The CDR3 is made up of 16 amino acids. V was pared by 4 bases and J by 0 bases, with 8 bases of the junction left unmatched. Profiled with immunoSEQ multiplex PCR; TCRdb holds only in-frame clones, not every one. This table has 110,000 to 150,000 clones, around 87% appearing once. Either two negative PCRs, clearance, or symptom resolution qualified Cohort 3 donors as recovered. This sequence originates from a man aged 55 to 70 who had recovered from COVID-19. The rearrangement joins TRBV18 to TRBJ2-7, with 8 bases that match TRBD2. The sequenced sample was PBMCs or T cells enriched from blood (not recorded which). This CDR3 reads CASSLATSVSSYEQYF. The DNA of the CDR3 is TGTGCCAGCTCACTGGCGACTAGCGTGAGCTCCTACGAGCAGTACTTC.